Below are 4 T cell receptor beta chains sequenced from a single sample in a study of T cell responses to AZD1222 COVID-19 vaccine. Sequencing used immunoSEQ multiplex PCR; TCRdb keeps in-frame clones, though not all of them. The sample carries some 130,000 clones, just over 85% recorded once. Source: peripheral blood, taken on day 0 of AZD1222 vaccination. These receptors were collected from an adult in good health.

The chain employs TRBV2 and TRBJ2-5, with TRBD2 identical over 11 bases. The CDR3 consists of 14 residues. Per germline, CDR1 SNHLY and CDR2 FYNNEI. The V segment lost 6 bases and the J segment 4 bases; nucleotides outside the gene matches: 4. The CDR3 here is CASSSTSGGETQYF. Here the CDR3 DNA reads TGTGCCAGCAGCTCAACTAGCGGGGGAGAGACCCAGTACTTC.

CDR3 coding DNA: TGTGCCAGCAGCTTTCCCGACAGCCCGGTTGGGGCCAACGTCCTGACTTTC. It yields the protein CASSFPDSPVGANVLTF. The chain recombines TRBV11-2 with TRBJ2-6; possible D gene TRBD1, 5 bases. The V gene lost 3 bases and the J gene lost 3 bases, with 15 bases spanning the gap. CDR3 size: 17 residues. In germline, CDR1 is SGHAT, CDR2 FQNNGV. The full variable domain, its missing parts supplied by reference TRBV11-2 and TRBJ2-6, is EAGVAQSPRYKIIEKRQSVAFWCNPISGHATLYWYQQILGQGPKLLIQFQNNGVVDDSQLPKDRFSAERLKGVDSTLKIQPAKLEDSAVYLCASSFPDSPVGANVLTFGAGSRLTVL.

This clone was observed at least ten times. The chain combines TRBV20-1 with TRBJ1-6, with D uncertain. The CDR3 is made up of 14 amino acids. The V and J ends lost 3 bases and 4 bases respectively, with 10 bases between them. Germline CDR1 is DFQATT and CDR2 is SNEGSKA (reference sequence). DNA of the CDR3: TGCAGTGCTAGTTTGGCGGAATATAATTCACCCCTCCACTTT. It codes for CSASLAEYNSPLHF.

This sequence joins TRBV27 and TRBJ2-1; D tentatively reads TRBD1 or TRBD2 (7 bases each). The germline CDR1 and CDR2 sequences are MNHEY and SMNVEV (reference sequence). Trimming shortened V by 6 bases and J by 4 bases, and 16 bases separated the two germline ends. This CDR3 region has 15 residues. CDR3 sequence reads: CASSPTGRGYNEQFF. CDR3 DNA sequence: TGTGCCAGCAGCCCGACAGGGAGGGGGTACAATGAGCAGTTCTTC.